This TCR beta chain was captured in a study of control samples from healthy donors and cancer patients. The table came from immunoSEQ multiplex PCR; TCRdb's copy has only in-frame clones and leaves some out. The sample lists around 63,000 clones; about 89% were seen once. There are a few counts of this clone. CDR1 and CDR2 (germline): SGHNT, YYREEE (reference sequence). The CDR3 length is 15 residues. Losses at the gene ends were 3 bases for V and 1 base for J; bases not matched to a gene: 3. The sequence derives from a woman aged 50 to 60 with head and neck cancer. Specimen: PBMCs. V gene TRBV5-4 combines with J gene TRBJ2-2, with 7 bases lining up with TRBD2. CDR3 sequence: CASSSLAMNTGELFF. The CDR3 DNA reads TGTGCCAGCAGCTCACTAGCGATGAACACCGGGGAGCTGTTTTTT.